The present entry profiles one T cell receptor (beta chain) with its context. Its matching antigen is unknown. The CDR3 does not end in the conserved phenylalanine or tryptophan, so this is likely a read error. The limits of the CDR3 on the DNA are not certain, so only TCRdb's listed CDR3 is given. This record belongs to a study of T cell responses to AZD1222 COVID-19 vaccine. Germline V lookup: CDR1 SNHLY, CDR2 FYNNEI. The CDR3 sequence runs 13 residues, both termini included. Study conclusions and caveats: Mapped onto spike, vaccine-associated CD4 TCRs spanned it and were dominant at 160-218 and 743-854. Increases in Spike-specific TCR breadth and depth were seen after two AZD1222 doses. The sample set comprised mostly white British donors with more females, and clonal diversity was possibly underestimated. Repertoires in all cases were sampled only once the peak T cell response had passed.

Libraries were prepared by immunoSEQ multiplex PCR; TCRdb keeps only in-frame clonotypes and omits some of them. This sample has around 180,000 clones, with under 95% found just once. This material consisted of peripheral blood, taken 28 days after the second AZD1222 dose. This clonotype was obtained from an adult who received the AZD1222 COVID-19 vaccine. The chain recombines TRBV2 with TRBJ2-7; the D segment call TRBD1 is taken from the table without a DNA check. CDR3 loop: CASSFYYRDKASI.